Listed below are T cell receptor beta chains from one sample, sequenced in a study of CD8 T cells in ankylosing spondylitis. MiXCR was run by TCRdb on the 5' RACE reads, yielding one entry per CDR3 protein. Among approximately 140,000 distinct CDR3 sequences listed, approximately 9.9% were seen once. Input material: blood, either unsorted or a sorted T cell fraction (not recorded which). Source of these receptors: a male donor with ankylosing spondylitis or in good health (not recorded which). CDR3s include the opening cysteine and the closing phenylalanine or tryptophan. Each record gives: clone size, V gene, J gene, D gene, CDR3 protein, CDR3 DNA. The D gene is left open where the match is weak. A row's size may be missing; if present it is once, few, many or a size class.

clone size: NA
V gene: TRBV27
J gene: TRBJ2-7
D gene: TRBD2
CDR3 protein: CASSSPGLAGVSEQYF
CDR3 DNA: TGTGCCAGCAGTTCCCCGGGACTAGCGGGAGTTAGCGAGCAGTACTTC

clone size: NA
V gene: TRBV28
J gene: TRBJ2-1
D gene: NA
CDR3 protein: CASSRRYNEQFF
CDR3 DNA: TGTGCCAGCAGTAGGAGATACAATGAGCAGTTCTTC

clone size: many
V gene: TRBV5-1
J gene: TRBJ2-7
D gene: NA
CDR3 protein: CASSFHRDDLSYEQYF
CDR3 DNA: TGCGCCAGCAGCTTCCACCGGGATGACCTCTCCTACGAGCAGTACTTC

clone size: NA
V gene: TRBV24-1
J gene: TRBJ2-1
D gene: TRBD2
CDR3 protein: CATSDPGLVKFF
CDR3 DNA: TGTGCCACCAGTGACCCTGGACTAGTGAAGTTCTTC

clone size: many
V gene: TRBV20-1
J gene: TRBJ2-3
D gene: NA
CDR3 protein: CSARDPGVGDTQYF
CDR3 DNA: TGCAGTGCTAGAGATCCGGGGGTCGGGGATACGCAGTATTTT

clone size: many
V gene: TRBV20-1
J gene: TRBJ1-1
D gene: NA
CDR3 protein: CSARGGAGMEAFF
CDR3 DNA: TGCAGTGCTAGGGGCGGGGCTGGGATGGAAGCTTTCTTT

clone size: many
V gene: TRBV29-1
J gene: TRBJ1-2
D gene: TRBD1
CDR3 protein: CSVGQGNGYTF
CDR3 DNA: TGCAGCGTGGGACAGGGAAACGGCTACACCTTC

clone size: NA
V gene: TRBV5-1
J gene: TRBJ2-3
D gene: NA
CDR3 protein: CASSFFSRGGTDTQYF
CDR3 DNA: TGCGCCAGCAGCTTCTTTAGCAGAGGGGGTACAGATACGCAGTATTTT

clone size: many
V gene: TRBV7-3
J gene: TRBJ2-3
D gene: NA
CDR3 protein: CASSFYSTDTQYF
CDR3 DNA: TGTGCCAGCAGCTTTTACTCGACAGATACGCAGTATTTT

clone size: few
V gene: TRBV7-9
J gene: TRBJ1-6
D gene: TRBD1
CDR3 protein: CASTVSGQGNSPLHF
CDR3 DNA: TGTGCCAGCACCGTTTCCGGACAGGGGAATTCACCCCTCCACTTT

clone size: NA
V gene: TRBV24-1
J gene: TRBJ2-2
D gene: NA
CDR3 protein: CATSDSHRNTGELFF
CDR3 DNA: TGTGCCACCAGTGACTCCCACAGGAACACCGGGGAGCTGTTTTTC

clone size: many
V gene: TRBV14
J gene: TRBJ2-1
D gene: NA
CDR3 protein: CASSQARPFGYNEQFF
CDR3 DNA: TGTGCCAGCAGCCAAGCTCGGCCATTCGGATACAATGAGCAGTTCTTC

clone size: few
V gene: TRBV18
J gene: TRBJ1-2
D gene: TRBD1
CDR3 protein: CASSPRDSPTANYYGYTF
CDR3 DNA: TGTGCCAGCTCACCACGGGACAGCCCGACAGCAAACTACTATGGCTACACCTTC

clone size: many
V gene: TRBV5-6
J gene: TRBJ2-2
D gene: NA
CDR3 protein: CASSFRGVGTGELFF
CDR3 DNA: TGTGCCAGCAGCTTCCGGGGAGTCGGCACCGGGGAGCTGTTTTTT

clone size: many
V gene: TRBV6-1
J gene: TRBJ1-1
D gene: NA
CDR3 protein: CASQPQGIRGEAFF
CDR3 DNA: TGTGCCAGCCAACCACAGGGTATACGGGGTGAAGCTTTCTTT

clone size: NA
V gene: TRBV30
J gene: TRBJ2-6
D gene: NA
CDR3 protein: CAWTGQSGANVLTF
CDR3 DNA: TGTGCCTGGACAGGCCAATCTGGGGCCAACGTCCTGACTTTC

clone size: NA
V gene: TRBV25-1
J gene: TRBJ2-5
D gene: TRBD1
CDR3 protein: CASRGLGRGRDAAQYF
CDR3 DNA: TGTGCCAGCAGGGGATTGGGCAGGGGGCGCGATGCGGCCCAGTACTTC

clone size: many
V gene: TRBV29-1
J gene: TRBJ2-1
D gene: TRBD2
CDR3 protein: CSVEESGSSYNEQFF
CDR3 DNA: TGCAGCGTTGAGGAAAGCGGGAGTTCCTACAATGAGCAGTTCTTC

clone size: few
V gene: TRBV5-1
J gene: TRBJ2-5
D gene: NA
CDR3 protein: CASSLDSAAETQYF
CDR3 DNA: TGCGCCAGCAGCTTGGACAGCGCCGCGGAGACCCAGTACTTC

clone size: many
V gene: TRBV5-6
J gene: TRBJ2-4
D gene: TRBD1
CDR3 protein: CASSDTGTGFEIQYF
CDR3 DNA: TGTGCCAGCAGCGACACCGGGACAGGGTTCGAGATTCAGTACTTC

clone size: few
V gene: TRBV28
J gene: TRBJ2-4
D gene: TRBD1
CDR3 protein: CASSPRQGNDIQYF
CDR3 DNA: TGTGCCAGCAGTCCGCGACAGGGGAACGACATTCAGTACTTC

clone size: many
V gene: TRBV28
J gene: TRBJ2-2
D gene: NA
CDR3 protein: CASSFWVGSGELFF
CDR3 DNA: TGTGCCAGCAGTTTCTGGGTCGGGAGCGGGGAGCTGTTTTTT

clone size: many
V gene: TRBV20-1
J gene: TRBJ2-7
D gene: TRBD2
CDR3 protein: CSAPLAGAYEQYF
CDR3 DNA: TGCAGTGCTCCACTAGCGGGAGCCTACGAGCAGTACTTC

clone size: many
V gene: TRBV7-2
J gene: TRBJ2-7
D gene: TRBD2
CDR3 protein: CASSPGLAGVYEQYF
CDR3 DNA: TGTGCCAGCAGCCCCGGACTAGCGGGAGTTTACGAGCAGTACTTC

clone size: NA
V gene: TRBV29-1
J gene: TRBJ2-2
D gene: NA
CDR3 protein: CSVEEGLASGGELFF
CDR3 DNA: TGCAGCGTTGAGGAGGGTCTAGCGTCCGGCGGGGAGCTGTTTTTT

clone size: NA
V gene: TRBV11-1
J gene: TRBJ2-1
D gene: TRBD2
CDR3 protein: CASSLGSFRTSDYNEQFF
CDR3 DNA: TGTGCCAGCAGCTTAGGGAGTTTTCGGACTAGCGATTACAATGAGCAGTTCTTC

clone size: many
V gene: TRBV11-2
J gene: TRBJ2-3
D gene: TRBD2
CDR3 protein: CASSLGRAWGGRFSDTQYF
CDR3 DNA: TGTGCCAGCAGCTTAGGTCGAGCCTGGGGCGGGAGATTCTCCGATACGCAGTATTTT

clone size: few
V gene: TRBV2
J gene: TRBJ2-5
D gene: NA
CDR3 protein: CASSDGGGYQETQYF
CDR3 DNA: TGTGCCAGCAGTGATGGGGGCGGCTATCAAGAGACCCAGTACTTC

clone size: many
V gene: TRBV28
J gene: TRBJ2-7
D gene: TRBD2
CDR3 protein: CASRLTSGSSYEQYF
CDR3 DNA: TGTGCCAGCAGATTGACTAGCGGGAGTTCGTACGAGCAGTACTTC

clone size: many
V gene: TRBV5-1
J gene: TRBJ2-7
D gene: NA
CDR3 protein: CASSLSQGPTYEQYF
CDR3 DNA: TGCGCCAGCAGCTTGTCGCAGGGGCCCACCTACGAGCAGTACTTC

clone size: few
V gene: TRBV5-1
J gene: TRBJ2-1
D gene: TRBD2
CDR3 protein: CASSGGLAGVNEQFF
CDR3 DNA: TGCGCCAGCAGCGGGGGACTAGCGGGAGTCAATGAGCAGTTCTTC

clone size: many
V gene: TRBV5-5
J gene: TRBJ1-5
D gene: NA
CDR3 protein: CASSLFLGGSNQPQHF
CDR3 DNA: TGTGCCAGCAGCTTGTTTTTAGGGGGGTCCAATCAGCCCCAGCATTTT

clone size: NA
V gene: TRBV27
J gene: TRBJ2-2
D gene: TRBD1
CDR3 protein: CASSPGTGVSTNTGELFF
CDR3 DNA: TGTGCCAGCAGTCCAGGGACAGGAGTCTCTACGAACACCGGGGAGCTGTTTTTT

clone size: few
V gene: TRBV20-1
J gene: TRBJ2-5
D gene: NA
CDR3 protein: CSARDNNGRLETQYF
CDR3 DNA: TGCAGTGCTAGAGACAATAACGGGCGTCTGGAGACCCAGTACTTC

clone size: few
V gene: TRBV28
J gene: TRBJ1-1
D gene: TRBD1
CDR3 protein: CASKTGGIMNTEAFF
CDR3 DNA: TGTGCCAGTAAAACAGGGGGGATCATGAACACTGAAGCTTTCTTT

clone size: many
V gene: TRBV12-3/TRBV12-4
J gene: TRBJ2-1
D gene: NA
CDR3 protein: CASNWDNSNEQFF
CDR3 DNA: TGTGCCAGCAATTGGGACAATTCCAATGAGCAGTTCTTC

clone size: many
V gene: TRBV12-3/TRBV12-4
J gene: TRBJ2-2
D gene: NA
CDR3 protein: CASSSTRMLFF
CDR3 DNA: TGTGCCAGCAGCTCCACCCGGATGCTGTTTTTT